These T cell receptor beta chains were read from a single sample in a study of blood T cells in healthy people across ages. From the 5' RACE reads, TCRdb called clonotypes with MiXCR, one entry per CDR3 protein. The sample lists around 500,000 distinct CDR3 sequences, about 26% occurring once. These data were also reused for a study on T cells of mothers and their children.

The sequenced sample was blood. Source of these receptors: a boy between 2 and 10 years old in good health. The CDR3 runs from the conserved cysteine through the conserved F or W. D genes are given only for firm matches. The size field is filled for only some rows; it gives once, few, many or a size class.

v_gene: TRBV12-3/TRBV12-4
j_gene: TRBJ2-1
d_gene: NA
abundance: NA
CDR3aa: CASSYHAYRDEQFF
CDR3nt: TGTGCCAGCAGTTATCACGCCTACAGGGATGAGCAGTTCTTC

v_gene: TRBV7-2
j_gene: TRBJ2-2
d_gene: NA
abundance: NA
CDR3aa: CASSLDPGGELFF
CDR3nt: TGTGCCAGCAGCTTAGACCCGGGCGGGGAGCTGTTTTTT

v_gene: TRBV11-2
j_gene: TRBJ2-4
d_gene: NA
abundance: many
CDR3aa: CASSPSGQPWDIQYF
CDR3nt: TGTGCCAGCAGCCCGAGTGGGCAGCCTTGGGACATTCAGTACTTC

v_gene: TRBV12-5
j_gene: TRBJ2-5
d_gene: TRBD2
abundance: few
CDR3aa: CASSDTPGRSGETQYF
CDR3nt: TGTGCTAGTAGTGACACCCCCGGGAGGAGTGGAGAGACCCAGTACTTC

v_gene: TRBV9
j_gene: TRBJ2-1
d_gene: TRBD1
abundance: few
CDR3aa: CASSVGQGVLEQFF
CDR3nt: TGTGCCAGCAGCGTGGGACAGGGGGTCCTTGAGCAGTTCTTC

v_gene: TRBV5-6
j_gene: TRBJ2-1
d_gene: TRBD2
abundance: NA
CDR3aa: CASTDSGRPYNEQFF
CDR3nt: TGTGCCAGCACCGATAGCGGGAGACCCTACAATGAGCAGTTCTTC

v_gene: TRBV30
j_gene: TRBJ2-1
d_gene: NA
abundance: NA
CDR3aa: CALSQGFSYNEQFF
CDR3nt: TGTGCCTTGTCACAGGGTTTCTCCTACAATGAGCAGTTCTTC

v_gene: TRBV2
j_gene: TRBJ1-4
d_gene: TRBD1
abundance: few
CDR3aa: CASSATGTGSGKLFF
CDR3nt: TGTGCCAGCAGCGCCACCGGGACAGGGTCCGGGAAACTGTTTTTT

v_gene: TRBV20-1
j_gene: TRBJ2-7
d_gene: TRBD2
abundance: few
CDR3aa: CSAPILAGGPYEQYF
CDR3nt: TGCAGTGCCCCTATACTAGCGGGGGGGCCGTACGAGCAGTACTTC

v_gene: TRBV20-1
j_gene: TRBJ2-3
d_gene: NA
abundance: NA
CDR3aa: CSATTGRGSTDTQYF
CDR3nt: TGCAGTGCTACTACGGGGCGGGGTAGCACAGATACGCAGTATTTT

v_gene: TRBV7-2
j_gene: TRBJ1-1
d_gene: TRBD1
abundance: few
CDR3aa: CASSEQGETEAFF
CDR3nt: TGTGCCAGCAGCGAACAGGGGGAGACTGAAGCTTTCTTT

v_gene: TRBV25-1
j_gene: TRBJ2-5
d_gene: NA
abundance: few
CDR3aa: CASSEGRQETQYF
CDR3nt: TGTGCCAGCAGCGAAGGGCGGCAAGAGACCCAGTACTTC

v_gene: TRBV4-3
j_gene: TRBJ2-2
d_gene: TRBD2
abundance: few
CDR3aa: CASSFANSAGGGELFF
CDR3nt: TGCGCCAGCAGTTTCGCTAACTCCGCGGGAGGCGGGGAGCTGTTTTTT

v_gene: TRBV19
j_gene: TRBJ1-2
d_gene: NA
abundance: NA
CDR3aa: CASSIAADYGYTF
CDR3nt: TGTGCCAGTAGTATAGCGGCGGACTATGGCTACACCTTC

v_gene: TRBV7-3
j_gene: TRBJ2-2
d_gene: NA
abundance: NA
CDR3aa: CASRELANTGELFF
CDR3nt: TGTGCCAGCAGAGAACTAGCGAACACCGGGGAGCTGTTTTTT

v_gene: TRBV19
j_gene: TRBJ1-2
d_gene: NA
abundance: few
CDR3aa: CASSPTHRTLSYGYTF
CDR3nt: TGTGCCAGTAGTCCAACCCACAGGACCCTATCCTATGGCTACACCTTC

v_gene: TRBV12-3/TRBV12-4
j_gene: TRBJ2-5
d_gene: TRBD2
abundance: NA
CDR3aa: CASSPGLGRETQYF
CDR3nt: TGTGCCAGCAGTCCGGGACTAGGTAGAGAGACCCAGTACTTC

v_gene: TRBV3-1
j_gene: TRBJ1-2
d_gene: TRBD1
abundance: few
CDR3aa: CASSQFTPGQGVYGYTF
CDR3nt: TGTGCCAGCAGCCAATTTACCCCGGGACAGGGAGTCTATGGCTACACCTTC

v_gene: TRBV3-1
j_gene: TRBJ1-3
d_gene: NA
abundance: NA
CDR3aa: CASSQREFGNTIYF
CDR3nt: TGTGCCAGCAGCCAACGGGAGTTTGGAAACACCATATATTTT

v_gene: TRBV7-9
j_gene: TRBJ1-2
d_gene: TRBD1
abundance: NA
CDR3aa: CASSHWGQGGQDGYTF
CDR3nt: TGTGCCAGCAGCCACTGGGGACAGGGCGGTCAGGATGGCTACACCTTC

v_gene: TRBV20-1
j_gene: TRBJ2-3
d_gene: TRBD2
abundance: NA
CDR3aa: CSARRPGLASDTQYF
CDR3nt: TGCAGTGCTAGGCGTCCGGGACTAGCGTCAGATACGCAGTATTTT

v_gene: TRBV2
j_gene: TRBJ1-6
d_gene: NA
abundance: NA
CDR3aa: CASSVGGSPLHF
CDR3nt: TGTGCCAGCAGTGTTGGGGGTTCACCCCTCCACTTT

v_gene: TRBV12-3/TRBV12-4
j_gene: TRBJ1-2
d_gene: NA
abundance: NA
CDR3aa: CASRDQGHNYGYTF
CDR3nt: TGTGCCAGCAGAGACCAGGGTCATAACTATGGCTACACCTTC

v_gene: TRBV12-3/TRBV12-4
j_gene: TRBJ2-3
d_gene: NA
abundance: NA
CDR3aa: CASSPAGSGTDTQYF
CDR3nt: TGTGCCAGCAGTCCAGCGGGTTCCGGCACAGATACGCAGTATTTT

v_gene: TRBV7-9
j_gene: TRBJ1-3
d_gene: TRBD1
abundance: NA
CDR3aa: CASSLAWTGAGNTIYF
CDR3nt: TGTGCCAGCAGCTTAGCCTGGACAGGAGCCGGAAACACCATATATTTT

v_gene: TRBV7-9
j_gene: TRBJ1-6
d_gene: TRBD1
abundance: NA
CDR3aa: CATTGQESSYNSPLHF
CDR3nt: TGTGCCACCACCGGACAGGAAAGCTCCTATAATTCACCCCTCCACTTT

v_gene: TRBV20-1
j_gene: TRBJ1-5
d_gene: NA
abundance: NA
CDR3aa: CSARGTFNQPQHF
CDR3nt: TGCAGTGCTAGAGGTACCTTTAATCAGCCCCAGCATTTT

v_gene: TRBV7-2
j_gene: TRBJ2-7
d_gene: NA
abundance: many
CDR3aa: CASSLVYEQYF
CDR3nt: TGTGCCAGCAGCTTAGTCTACGAGCAGTACTTC

v_gene: TRBV6-6
j_gene: TRBJ2-1
d_gene: NA
abundance: few
CDR3aa: CASSRASAPDNEQFF
CDR3nt: TGTGCCAGCAGCCGGGCTAGCGCCCCCGACAATGAGCAGTTCTTC

v_gene: TRBV12-3/TRBV12-4
j_gene: TRBJ2-7
d_gene: NA
abundance: few
CDR3aa: CASSLLGEGRGNEQYF
CDR3nt: TGTGCCAGCAGTCTCCTTGGGGAGGGCAGGGGCAACGAGCAGTACTTC

v_gene: TRBV7-3
j_gene: TRBJ1-1
d_gene: NA
abundance: NA
CDR3aa: CASSSDMNTEAFF
CDR3nt: TGTGCCAGCAGCTCCGATATGAACACTGAAGCTTTCTTT

v_gene: TRBV24-1
j_gene: TRBJ2-3
d_gene: NA
abundance: once
CDR3aa: CATSVGEDPLDTQYF
CDR3nt: TGTGCCACCAGTGTTGGGGAAGACCCTCTTGATACGCAGTATTTT

v_gene: TRBV27
j_gene: TRBJ2-3
d_gene: TRBD2
abundance: NA
CDR3aa: CASSFAGLAGGHTDTQYF
CDR3nt: TGTGCCAGCAGCTTCGCCGGACTAGCGGGAGGCCACACAGATACGCAGTATTTT

v_gene: TRBV6-5
j_gene: TRBJ2-3
d_gene: TRBD1
abundance: NA
CDR3aa: CASRQGLDTQYF
CDR3nt: TGTGCCAGCAGACAGGGGTTAGATACGCAGTATTTT

v_gene: TRBV7-9
j_gene: TRBJ2-1
d_gene: TRBD2
abundance: few
CDR3aa: CASSPAPTSGRYRVLGNEQFF
CDR3nt: TGTGCCAGCAGCCCAGCCCCGACTAGCGGGAGATACCGTGTTCTGGGCAATGAGCAGTTCTTC

v_gene: TRBV20-1
j_gene: TRBJ2-1
d_gene: NA
abundance: NA
CDR3aa: CSARGDSYNEQFF
CDR3nt: TGCAGTGCTAGAGGGGACTCCTACAATGAGCAGTTCTTC

v_gene: TRBV5-5
j_gene: TRBJ2-3
d_gene: TRBD1
abundance: NA
CDR3aa: CASSSGQAPDTQYF
CDR3nt: TGCGCCAGCAGCTCTGGACAGGCCCCAGATACGCAGTATTTT

v_gene: TRBV7-9
j_gene: TRBJ1-2
d_gene: TRBD1
abundance: NA
CDR3aa: CASSAGPGQPYGYTF
CDR3nt: TGTGCCAGCAGCGCAGGGCCGGGACAGCCTTATGGCTACACCTTC

v_gene: TRBV12-3/TRBV12-4
j_gene: TRBJ1-1
d_gene: NA
abundance: few
CDR3aa: CASSLRVGSTEAFF
CDR3nt: TGTGCCAGCAGTTTAAGGGTAGGGTCCACTGAAGCTTTCTTT

v_gene: TRBV10-3
j_gene: TRBJ2-7
d_gene: TRBD2
abundance: NA
CDR3aa: CAISESGGGLAGTYEQYF
CDR3nt: TGTGCCATCAGTGAGTCGGGAGGAGGACTAGCGGGGACCTACGAGCAGTACTTC

v_gene: TRBV5-1
j_gene: TRBJ1-1
d_gene: NA
abundance: NA
CDR3aa: CASSLTHMNTEAFF
CDR3nt: TGCGCCAGCAGCTTGACCCACATGAACACTGAAGCTTTCTTT

v_gene: TRBV11-2
j_gene: TRBJ1-1
d_gene: TRBD1
abundance: NA
CDR3aa: CASSLTGMGTEAFF
CDR3nt: TGTGCCAGCAGCTTGACAGGGATGGGAACTGAAGCTTTCTTT

v_gene: TRBV12-3/TRBV12-4
j_gene: TRBJ2-5
d_gene: TRBD2
abundance: NA
CDR3aa: CASSLVHGGAREQYF
CDR3nt: TGTGCCAGCAGTTTAGTACACGGGGGGGCTAGGGAGCAGTACTTC